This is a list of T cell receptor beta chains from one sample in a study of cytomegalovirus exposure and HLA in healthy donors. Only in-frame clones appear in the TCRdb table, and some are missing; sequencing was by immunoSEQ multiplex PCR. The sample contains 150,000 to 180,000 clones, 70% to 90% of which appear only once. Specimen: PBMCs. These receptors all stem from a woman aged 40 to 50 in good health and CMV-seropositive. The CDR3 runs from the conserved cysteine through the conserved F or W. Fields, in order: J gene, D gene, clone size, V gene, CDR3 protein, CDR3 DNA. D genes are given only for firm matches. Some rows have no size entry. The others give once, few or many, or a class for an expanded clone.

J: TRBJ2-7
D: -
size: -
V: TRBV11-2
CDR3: CASSLVGPLAEQYF
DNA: TGTGCCAGCAGCTTAGTTGGACCCCTAGCCGAGCAGTACTTC

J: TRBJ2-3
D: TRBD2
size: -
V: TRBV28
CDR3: CASSLPGAGVTDTQYF
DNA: TGTGCCAGCAGTTTACCTGGAGCGGGAGTCACAGATACGCAGTATTTT

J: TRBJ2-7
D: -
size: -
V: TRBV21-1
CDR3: CASSRLFQNEQYF
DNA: TGTGCCAGCAGCAGGTTGTTCCAGAACGAGCAGTACTTC

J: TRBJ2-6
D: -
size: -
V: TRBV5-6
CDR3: CASSFRGSGANVLTF
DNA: TGTGCCAGCAGCTTCCGCGGCTCTGGGGCCAACGTCCTGACTTTC

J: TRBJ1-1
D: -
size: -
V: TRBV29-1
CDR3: CSWRGLNTEAFF
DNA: TGCAGTTGGCGGGGATTGAACACTGAAGCTTTCTTT

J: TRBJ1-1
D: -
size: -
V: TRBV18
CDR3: CASSPLDSGGTEAFF
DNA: TGTGCCAGCTCACCTTTAGACAGTGGGGGGACTGAAGCTTTCTTT

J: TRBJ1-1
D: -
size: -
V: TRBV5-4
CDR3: CASSSQVPRNTEAFF
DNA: TGTGCCAGCAGCTCGCAGGTACCGAGGAACACTGAAGCTTTCTTT

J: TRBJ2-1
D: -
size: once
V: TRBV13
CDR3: CASSLTQGSSYNEQFF
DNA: TGTGCCAGCAGCTTAACGCAGGGCAGCTCCTACAATGAGCAGTTCTTC

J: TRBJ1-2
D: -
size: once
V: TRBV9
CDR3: CASRVQGATSNYGYTF
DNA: TGTGCCAGCAGGGTTCAAGGGGCCACCTCTAACTATGGCTACACCTTC

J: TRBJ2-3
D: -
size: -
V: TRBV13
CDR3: CASTTWARGVKDTQYF
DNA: TGTGCCAGCACCACATGGGCCAGGGGAGTTAAGGATACGCAGTATTTT

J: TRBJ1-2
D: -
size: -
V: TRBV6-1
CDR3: CASRPGVGYTF
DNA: TGTGCCAGCAGACCGGGGGTCGGCTACACCTTC

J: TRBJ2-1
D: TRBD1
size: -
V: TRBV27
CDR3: CASSLDRDGYNEQFF
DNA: TGTGCCAGCAGTTTAGACAGGGACGGGTACAATGAGCAGTTCTTC

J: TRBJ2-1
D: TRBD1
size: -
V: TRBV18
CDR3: CASSPGTGGVYGQFF
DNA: TGTGCCAGCTCACCTGGGACAGGGGGTGTTTACGGGCAGTTCTTC

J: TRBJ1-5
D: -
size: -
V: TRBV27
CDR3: CASSFREGVQPQHF
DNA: TGTGCCAGCAGTTTTCGGGAGGGTGTTCAGCCCCAGCATTTT

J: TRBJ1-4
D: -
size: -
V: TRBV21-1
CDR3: CASSKVAGGLATNEKLFF
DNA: TGTGCCAGCAGCAAAGTGGCAGGGGGCCTCGCAACTAATGAAAAACTGTTTTTT

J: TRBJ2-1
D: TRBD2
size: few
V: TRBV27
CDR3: CASRGDNEQFF
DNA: TGTGCCAGCCGGGGGGACAATGAGCAGTTCTTC

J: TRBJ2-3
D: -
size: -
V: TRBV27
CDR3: CASSWAGKGDTQYF
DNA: TGTGCCAGCAGTTGGGCAGGGAAGGGAGATACGCAGTATTTT

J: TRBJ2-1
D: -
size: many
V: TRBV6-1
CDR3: CASSEDTGSSNEQFF
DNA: TGTGCCAGCAGTGAAGATACAGGGTCCAGCAATGAGCAGTTCTTC

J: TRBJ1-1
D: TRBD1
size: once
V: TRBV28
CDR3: CASTSGRGLPGEAFF
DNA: TGTGCCAGCACCTCGGGCAGGGGGCTCCCCGGGGAAGCTTTCTTT

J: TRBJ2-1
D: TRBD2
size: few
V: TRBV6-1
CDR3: CASSESGRINEQFF
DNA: TGTGCCAGCAGTGAAAGCGGGAGGATCAATGAGCAGTTCTTC

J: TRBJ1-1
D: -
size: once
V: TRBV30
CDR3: CAWSSSGFGAEAFF
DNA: TGTGCCTGGAGTAGTTCGGGGTTTGGCGCTGAAGCTTTCTTT

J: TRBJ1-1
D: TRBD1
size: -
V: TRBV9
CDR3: CASSRDRGYTEAFF
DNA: TGTGCCAGCAGTAGGGACAGGGGGTACACTGAAGCTTTCTTT

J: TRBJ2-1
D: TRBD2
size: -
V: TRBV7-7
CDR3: CASSPYGLAASPEQFF
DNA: TGTGCTAGCAGCCCGTACGGTCTAGCGGCGTCCCCTGAGCAGTTCTTC

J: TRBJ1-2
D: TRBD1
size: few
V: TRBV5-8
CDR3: CASSSRTGQAYGYTF
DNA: TGTGCCAGCAGCTCCCGGACAGGTCAAGCCTATGGCTACACCTTC

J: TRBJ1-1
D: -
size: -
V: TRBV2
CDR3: CASREEAGEATEAFF
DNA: TGTGCCAGCAGGGAGGAGGCAGGGGAAGCCACTGAAGCTTTCTTT

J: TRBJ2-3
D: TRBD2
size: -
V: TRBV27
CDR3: CASSLSRTSGSIKDTQYF
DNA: TGTGCCAGCAGTTTATCGAGGACTAGCGGGAGTATTAAAGATACGCAGTATTTT

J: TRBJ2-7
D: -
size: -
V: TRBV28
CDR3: CASRTGQSSEQYF
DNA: TGTGCCAGCAGGACGGGACAAAGCTCCGAGCAGTACTTC

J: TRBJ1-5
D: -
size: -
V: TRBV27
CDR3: CASSLREGNQPQHF
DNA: TGTGCCAGCAGTCTCCGGGAGGGCAATCAGCCCCAGCATTTT

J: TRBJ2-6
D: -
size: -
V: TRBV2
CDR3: CASRVFRGSGANVLTF
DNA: TGTGCCAGCCGGGTGTTTAGGGGCTCTGGGGCCAACGTCCTGACTTTC

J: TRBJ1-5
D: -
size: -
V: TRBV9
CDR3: CASSVDAGEDQPQHF
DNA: TGTGCCAGCAGCGTAGATGCAGGGGAAGATCAGCCCCAGCATTTT

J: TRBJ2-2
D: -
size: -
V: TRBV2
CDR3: CASTGPNTGELFF
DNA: TGTGCCAGCACAGGGCCGAACACCGGGGAGCTGTTTTTT

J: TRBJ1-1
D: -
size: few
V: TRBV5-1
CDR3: CASSSRQAHQNTEAFF
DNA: TGCGCCAGCAGCTCCCGACAGGCCCACCAGAACACTGAAGCTTTCTTT

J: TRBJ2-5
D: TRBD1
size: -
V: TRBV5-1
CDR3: CASSRPGTGYQETQYF
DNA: TGCGCCAGCAGCAGGCCCGGGACAGGGTACCAAGAGACCCAGTACTTC

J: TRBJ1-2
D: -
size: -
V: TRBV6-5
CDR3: CASSFGGGYNYGYTF
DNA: TGTGCCAGCAGTTTTGGGGGGGGTTACAACTATGGCTACACCTTC

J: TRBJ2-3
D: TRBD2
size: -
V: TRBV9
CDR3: CASSAGTSSTDTQYF
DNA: TGTGCCAGCAGCGCGGGGACTAGCTCTACAGATACGCAGTATTTT

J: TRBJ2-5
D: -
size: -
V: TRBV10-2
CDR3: CASSESRAGAETQYF
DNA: TGCGCCAGCAGTGAGTCTAGGGCAGGGGCAGAGACCCAGTACTTC

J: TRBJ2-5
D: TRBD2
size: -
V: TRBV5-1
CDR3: CASSPGLAGSIETQYF
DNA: TGCGCCAGCAGCCCGGGACTAGCGGGATCCATAGAGACCCAGTACTTC

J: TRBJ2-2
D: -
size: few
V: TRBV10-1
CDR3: CASMKGLLVAGELFF
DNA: TGCGCCAGCATGAAGGGACTCTTGGTTGCCGGGGAGCTGTTTTTT

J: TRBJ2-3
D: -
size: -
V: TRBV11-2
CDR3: CASSLGYRVPDTQYF
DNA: TGTGCCAGCAGCTTAGGGTACAGGGTCCCAGATACGCAGTATTTT

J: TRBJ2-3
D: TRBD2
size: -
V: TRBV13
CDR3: CASSLRGREGPGYTQYF
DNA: TGTGCCAGCAGCTTAAGGGGGCGGGAGGGCCCTGGTTATACGCAGTATTTT

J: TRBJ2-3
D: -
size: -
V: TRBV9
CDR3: CASSPHSLPGDTQYF
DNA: TGTGCCAGCAGCCCCCATAGCCTTCCGGGGGATACGCAGTATTTT

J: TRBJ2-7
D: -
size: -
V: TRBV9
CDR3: CASSVGGVGGYEQYF
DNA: TGTGCCAGCAGCGTAGGTGGGGTGGGGGGTTACGAGCAGTACTTC

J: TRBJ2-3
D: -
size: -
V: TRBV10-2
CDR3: CASTDSSTDTQYF
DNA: TGCGCCAGCACGGACAGTAGCACAGATACGCAGTATTTT

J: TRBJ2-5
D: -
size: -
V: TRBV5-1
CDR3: CASSFGPGEVETQYF
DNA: TGCGCCAGCAGCTTCGGGCCCGGGGAAGTGGAGACCCAGTACTTC

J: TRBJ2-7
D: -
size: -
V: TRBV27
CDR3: CASSLVRSYEQYF
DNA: TGTGCCAGCAGTTTAGTCAGGTCCTACGAGCAGTACTTC

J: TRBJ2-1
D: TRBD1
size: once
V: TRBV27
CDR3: CASSLSPTGVGYNEQFF
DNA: TGTGCCAGCAGTTTATCTCCAACAGGGGTGGGTTACAATGAGCAGTTCTTC